The T cell receptor beta chain described here comes from a study of regulatory T cells in long-lasting Graves disease. Time point described: newly diagnosed GD, antithyroid drugs for less than 3 months. Extracted RNA from PBMCs served as the source of the TCR library. At least ten counts were recorded for this clonotype. This CDR3 has 14 amino acids. V gave up 7 bases and J gave up 6 bases; unmatched junction bases: 5. Arm-PCR of CDR3 regions and iRepertoire HTBI primers were the basis on which TCR beta libraries were built. TCRdb passed the multiplex PCR reads through MiXCR, listing each CDR3 protein once. The sample lists fewer than 450,000 distinct CDR3 sequences; 15% were seen once. The same data also went into a second study, on T cells in Graves' hyperthyroidism and ophthalmopathy.

The sample consisted of peripheral blood mononuclear cells (PBMCs), taken at new diagnosis, from a patient treated with antithyroid drugs. The source is a woman between 40 and 50 years old with Graves disease. The chain combines TRBV12-3 or TRBV12-4 with TRBJ2-2, with 10 bases identical to TRBD2. The CDR3 DNA reads TGTGCCAGCATCCCGGGACTAGCGCCCGGGGAGCTGTTTTTT. Amino acids: CASIPGLAPGELFF.